This T cell receptor (beta chain) was sequenced in a study of identical twins. Study-wide results and caveats: Not following the same donors, the study drew its conclusions from cross-sectional statistical analysis. Beta out-of-frame twin sharing showed a weaker excess.

TCRdb re-analysed the 5' RACE reads in MiXCR, keeping a single row per CDR3 protein. The sample lists about 430,000 distinct CDR3 sequences; around 20% were seen once. V was pared by 4 bases and J by 7 bases, with 9 bases between. The CDR3 totals 12 residues. The V gene's germline CDR1 is LGHDT and CDR2 YNNKEL (reference sequence). This clonotype was seen a handful of times. Its antigen is not identified. The sequencing input was naive T cells sorted from blood. V is TRBV3-1 and J is TRBJ2-3; D uncertain. The clonotype was recovered from a man aged 45 to 65 in good health. CDR3 amino acids: CASSRGSYTQYF. CDR3 nucleotides: TGTGCCAGCAGCCGAGGCAGCTATACGCAGTATTTT.